This TCR beta chain was sequenced during a study of T cell responses to AZD1222 COVID-19 vaccine. Measured with immunoSEQ multiplex PCR; TCRdb has only the in-frame clones, and not every one. The sample contains tens of thousands of clones, more than 90% of which appear only once. General study points: Seropositive AZD1222 recipients at baseline numbered only 6 or 7.

This clone was observed a handful of times. The antigen is unknown. CDR3 length: 15 residues. The junction had 4 bases not matched to a gene; V was cut back by 3 bases and J by 0 bases. The germline V gene has CDR1 MDHEN and CDR2 SYDVKM. The source of this sequence is an adult in good health. The rearrangement links TRBV28 to TRBJ2-7; TRBD2 matches 8 bases. This material consisted of peripheral blood, taken on day 0 of AZD1222 vaccination. CDR3 region: CASSLSLAGSYEQYF. In nucleotides, the CDR3 is TGTGCCAGCAGTTTGAGCCTAGCGGGCTCCTACGAGCAGTACTTC.